This entry is about one T cell receptor beta chain. Its antigen is still unknown. This sample is drawn from a study of Ad26.COV2.S vaccination and SARS-CoV-2 variants. Study overall: Ad26.COV2.S given intramuscularly, once or twice 56 days apart. Overall study results and limits: The analyses of TCR breadth and depth may have understated the size of total T cell responses.

This table comes from immunoSEQ multiplex PCR, and its TCRdb copy is limited to in-frame clones, with some not included. The sample yields some 640,000 clones, 80% to 90% seen once. Treatment denoted: 15 to 20 received Ad26.COV2.S at low or high dose, single or two shots; several received placebo; per-sample allocation not given. Collection of samples fell on day 63 after the first vaccine or placebo injection. Per germline, CDR1 LNHNV and CDR2 YYDKDF (reference sequence). V was trimmed by 0 bases and J by 0 bases, leaving 6 bases between them. The CDR3 is 15 amino acids. This chain uses TRBV15 with TRBJ1-3; D not resolved. The specimen comprised peripheral blood, sampled in a trial of Ad26.COV2.S vaccine versus placebo. The clonotype was recovered from a person between 18 and 59 years old who received the Ad26.COV2.S COVID-19 vaccine or a placebo. The CDR3: CATSRDRSSGNTIYF. The CDR3, as DNA: TGTGCCACCAGCAGAGACAGGAGCTCTGGAAACACCATATATTTT.